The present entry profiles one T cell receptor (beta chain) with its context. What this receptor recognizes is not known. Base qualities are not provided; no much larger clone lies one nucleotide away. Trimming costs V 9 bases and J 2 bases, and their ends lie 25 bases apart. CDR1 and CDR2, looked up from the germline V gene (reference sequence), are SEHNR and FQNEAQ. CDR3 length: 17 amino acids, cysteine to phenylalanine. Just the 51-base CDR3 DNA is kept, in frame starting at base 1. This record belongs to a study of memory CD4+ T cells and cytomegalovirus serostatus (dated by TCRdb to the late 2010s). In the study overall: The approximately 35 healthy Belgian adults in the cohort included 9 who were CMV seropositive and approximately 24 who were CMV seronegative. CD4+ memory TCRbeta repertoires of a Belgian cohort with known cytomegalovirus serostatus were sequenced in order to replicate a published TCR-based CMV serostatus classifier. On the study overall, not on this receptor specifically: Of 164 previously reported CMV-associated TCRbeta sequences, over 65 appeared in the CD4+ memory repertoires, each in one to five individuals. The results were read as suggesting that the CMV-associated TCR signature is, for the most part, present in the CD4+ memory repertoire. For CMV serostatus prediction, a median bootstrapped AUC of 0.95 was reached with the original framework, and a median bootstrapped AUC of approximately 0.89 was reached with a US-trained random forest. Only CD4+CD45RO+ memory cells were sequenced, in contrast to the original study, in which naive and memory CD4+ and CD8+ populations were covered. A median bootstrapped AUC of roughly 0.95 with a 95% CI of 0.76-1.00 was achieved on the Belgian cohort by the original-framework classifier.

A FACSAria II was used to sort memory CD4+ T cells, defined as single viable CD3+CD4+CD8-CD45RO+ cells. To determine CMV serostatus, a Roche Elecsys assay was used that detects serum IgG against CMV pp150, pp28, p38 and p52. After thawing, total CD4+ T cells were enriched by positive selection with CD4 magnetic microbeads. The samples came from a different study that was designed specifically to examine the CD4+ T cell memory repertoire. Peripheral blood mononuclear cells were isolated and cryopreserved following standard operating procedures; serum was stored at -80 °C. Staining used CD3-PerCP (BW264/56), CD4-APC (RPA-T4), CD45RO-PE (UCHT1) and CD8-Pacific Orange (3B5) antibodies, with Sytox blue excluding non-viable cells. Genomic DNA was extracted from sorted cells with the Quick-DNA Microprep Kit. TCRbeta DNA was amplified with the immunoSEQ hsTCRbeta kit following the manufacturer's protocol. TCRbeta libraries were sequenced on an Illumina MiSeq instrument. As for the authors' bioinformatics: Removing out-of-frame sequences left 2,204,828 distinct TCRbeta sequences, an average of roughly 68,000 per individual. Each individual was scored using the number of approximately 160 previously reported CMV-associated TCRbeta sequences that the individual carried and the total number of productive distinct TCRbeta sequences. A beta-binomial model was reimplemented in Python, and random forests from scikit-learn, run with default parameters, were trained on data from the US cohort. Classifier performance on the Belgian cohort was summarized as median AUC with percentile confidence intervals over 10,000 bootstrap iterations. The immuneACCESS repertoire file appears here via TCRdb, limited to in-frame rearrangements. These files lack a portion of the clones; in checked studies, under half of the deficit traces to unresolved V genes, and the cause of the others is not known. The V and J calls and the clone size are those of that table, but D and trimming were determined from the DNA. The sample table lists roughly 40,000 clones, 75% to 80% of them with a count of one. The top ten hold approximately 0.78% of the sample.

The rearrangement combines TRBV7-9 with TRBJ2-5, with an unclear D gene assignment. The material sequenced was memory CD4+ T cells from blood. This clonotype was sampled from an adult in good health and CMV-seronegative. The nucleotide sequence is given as TGTGCCAGTCTGCTTACCCCTTGGGCGGAAGGGCAAGAGACCCAGTACTTC. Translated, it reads CASLLTPWAEGQETQYF.